This T cell receptor beta chain derives from a study of cytomegalovirus exposure and HLA in healthy donors. Trimming removed 5 bases from V and 2 bases from J; junction bases left unmatched: 6. The germline gives CDR1 SNHLY, CDR2 FYNNEI. The CDR3 loop spans 15 amino acids. Profiled with immunoSEQ multiplex PCR; TCRdb holds only in-frame clones, not every one. This sample has about 65,000 clones, with approximately 94% found just once. Study-level results: 164 TCR beta chains were listed as cytomegalovirus-associated. In vitro work confirmed that three CMV-associated chains recognize CMV antigens. With high specificity and sensitivity, the classifier reportedly diagnosed cytomegalovirus status.

As regards this clone: Its antigen is still unknown.

The TCR was taken from a young man in good health and CMV-seropositive. V is TRBV2 and J is TRBJ2-7; 10 bases agree with TRBD2. The material sequenced was PBMCs. The CDR3 DNA sequence: TGTGCCAGCAGTTCCGTAGCGGGAGGACCCTACGAGCAGTACTTC. As protein: CASSSVAGGPYEQYF. Drawing the rest from reference TRBV2 and TRBJ2-7, the complete variable domain is EPEVTQTPSHQVTQMGQEVILRCVPISNHLYFYWYRQILGQKVEFLVSFYNNEISEKSEIFDDQFSVERPDGSNFTLKIRSTKLEDSAMYFCASSSVAGGPYEQYFGPGTRLTVT.